Presented here are 9 T cell receptor beta chains from one specimen sequenced in a study of molecular identifiers for immune sequencing clone quantification (dated by TCRdb to 2016 to 2018). Receptor libraries were prepared by PCR. TCRdb records Illumina HiSeq 4000 as the sequencer. In TCRdb, the public reads were trimmed at Q25 with fastp and aligned with MiXCR, with productive beta chains retained. CDR3 protein sequences are deduplicated, and each keeps its most common genes and DNA. In this sample the table shows some 650,000 distinct CDR3 sequences, approximately 20% of which occur a single time. Around 0.86% of the sample comes from the top ten. The sample comprised naive CD8+ T cells from blood, with Jurkat cell RNA spiked in. According to the study, the label for this sample's cell subset or site signals: FACS-sorted CD8+CD4-CCR7+CD45RA+ naive T cells. These TCRs come from a human donor in good health. Some libraries in this study had Jurkat cell RNA spiked in.

This clonotype was observed many times. This chain connects TRBV6-2 or TRBV6-3 to TRBJ1-4; D may be TRBD1 (6 bases). The V gene lost 4 bases and the J gene lost 8 bases, with 14 bases spanning the gap. This CDR3 has 14 residues. CDR1 and CDR2 from the germline V gene are MNHEY and SVGEGT. CDR3 bases: TGTGCCAGCAGTTTCCGGGACAACGGAGAAAAACTGTTTTTT. Translation: CASSFRDNGEKLFF.

There are a few counts of this clonotype. The chain joins TRBV7-6 to TRBJ2-2, with 11 bases lining up with TRBD1. The CDR3 sequence is 16 residues long. V shed 5 bases, J shed 6 bases, and the junction held 8 bases outside the gene matches. Germline V gene sequence: CDR1 SGHVS, CDR2 FNYEAQ. As DNA, the CDR3 is TGTGCCAGCAGCGACCCCGGGACAGGGGGGCCCGGGGAGCTGTTTTTT. As protein: CASSDPGTGGPGELFF.

This clonotype was seen repeatedly, ten times or more. The rearrangement joins TRBV9 to TRBJ1-2, with a tentative D call TRBD1 (5 bases). The CDR3 is 19 amino acids. Germline assignment: CDR1 SGDLS and CDR2 YYNGEE. Trimming removed 4 bases at V and 2 bases at J, with 27 bases between. CDR3 amino acids: CASSTFARDGWPANYGYTF. In DNA form, the CDR3 reads TGTGCCAGCAGCACCTTCGCACGGGACGGCTGGCCCGCGAACTATGGCTACACCTTC. Supplemented by reference TRBV9 and TRBJ1-2, the full variable domain reads DSGVTQTPKHLITATGQRVTLRCSPRSGDLSVYWYQQSLDQGLQFLIQYYNGEERAKGNILERFSAQQFPDLHSELNLSSLELGDSALYFCASSTFARDGWPANYGYTFGSGTRLTVV.

This clonotype was seen ten or more times. The chain couples TRBV6-6 to TRBJ2-2; D unresolved. The CDR3 contains 10 residues. CDR1 and CDR2 from the germline V gene are MNHNY and SVGAGI (reference sequence). Trimming took off 10 bases at V and 6 bases at J, with 6 bases between the two ends. This CDR3 reads CATRAGELFF. In nucleotides, the CDR3 is TGTGCCACCCGCGCCGGGGAGCTGTTTTTT.

Many counts were recorded for this clonotype. V usage is TRBV12-3 or TRBV12-4 and J usage is TRBJ1-3; D is perhaps TRBD1 (5 bases). V lost 5 bases to trimming and J lost 2 bases, with 13 bases between them. The CDR3 length is 15 residues. CDR3 DNA sequence: TGTGCCAGCAGTGCCGGGGGGACGGCTGGAAACACCATATATTTT. This sequence encodes CASSAGGTAGNTIYF.

This clonotype was seen at least ten times. V usage is TRBV29-1 and J usage is TRBJ2-7, with D unclear. Germline V lookup: CDR1 SQVTM, CDR2 ANQGSEA. CDR3 length: 14 amino acids. Trimming took off 0 bases at V and 2 bases at J, with 11 bases between the two ends. This CDR3 is CSVEDVAVPYEQYF. The DNA of the CDR3 is TGCAGCGTTGAAGATGTTGCAGTACCCTACGAGCAGTACTTC.

This clonotype was found many times. This chain connects TRBV15 to TRBJ1-3; D is unclear. CDR1 and CDR2 from the germline V gene are LNHNV and YYDKDF (reference sequence). This CDR3 comprises 13 residues. The V gene lost 6 bases and the J gene lost 8 bases, with 14 bases spanning the gap. The CDR3 sequence is CATSEDGSDTIYF. DNA of the CDR3: TGTGCCACCAGTGAAGACGGCTCGGACACCATATATTTT. Filled out from reference TRBV15 and TRBJ1-3, the complete variable domain reads DAMVIQNPRYQVTQFGKPVTLSCSQTLNHNVMYWYQQKSSQAPKLLFHYYDKDFNNEADTPDNFQSRRPNTSFCFLDIRSPGLGDTAMYLCATSEDGSDTIYFGEGSWLTVV.

This clonotype was counted many times. This sequence joins TRBV10-3 and TRBJ2-5; TRBD1 matches 11 bases. After removal of 3 bases from V and 5 bases from J, the junction contained 8 bases not matched to a gene. CDR3 length: 16 residues. Per the germline V gene, CDR1 is ENHRY and CDR2 is SYGVKD. The DNA for the CDR3 is TGTGCCATCAGTGACCGGGACAGGGGGGAAATCGAGACCCAGTACTTC. It is translated as CAISDRDRGEIETQYF.

In this sample, this clonotype turned up many times. This chain connects TRBV4-3 to TRBJ2-3; 8 positions agree with TRBD2. After removal of 0 bases from V and 1 base from J, the junction contained 12 bases not matched to a gene. Per the germline V gene, CDR1 is LGHNA and CDR2 is YSLEER. CDR3 length equals 19 residues. The CDR3 here is CASSQDLGLAGVGTDTQYF. CDR3 DNA: TGCGCCAGCAGCCAAGATCTTGGGCTAGCGGGCGTGGGCACAGATACGCAGTATTTT.